This paragraph covers one T cell receptor beta chain sequence. Its binding antigen is unknown. Per-nucleotide qualities are absent, and no much larger clonotype sits a single base away. This record comes from a study of shared clonotypes between healthy human individuals (dated by TCRdb to the early 2020s). General notes on the study: The cohort comprised a couple of women and three men aged 18 to 49 years. For each donor, three plates each were used for CD4 naive and CD4 memory, two plates were used for CD8 naive, and one plate was used for CD8 memory. Libraries were prepared and TCR repertoires were sequenced by different laboratories using diverse techniques, in order to increase sequencing depth and limit assay-specific biases. Blood TCR repertoires of a handful of healthy adults were deeply sequenced to estimate repertoire size and the extent of clonotype sharing between individuals. Each donor's leukapheresis produced roughly between roughly 0.85 and 10 billion PBMCs. On the study overall, not on this receptor specifically: Sharing across several donors was observed for approximately 5% of naive CD4, under 4% of naive CD8, over 2% of memory CD4, and 0.4% of memory CD8 clonotypes. Sampling was restricted to blood, and TCR repertoires in tissue are likely to differ from TCR repertoires in blood. Pairwise subsampling indicated that sequencing depth was expected to affect the degree of clonotype sharing among donors. Because the study included only a small number of donors, the genetic and exposure-history diversity represented was limited. Estimated clonotype richness was generally larger for naive than for memory subsets. Incomplete sequencing was indicated by rarefaction of sorted-subset datasets, despite the large sequencing depth. Clonotypes shared by all four sorted-subset donors showed higher generation probabilities than non-shared clonotypes.

Healthy HIV-negative adults with no recently reported acute infections or vaccinations were included as donors. Only Caucasian adults living in Nashville, Tennessee, USA were represented among the donors. CD4+ T cells were enriched by magnetic negative selection, after which naive cells were positively selected on CD45RA and the negative fraction was taken as the memory subset. After blood collection by leukapheresis, PBMCs were isolated using Ficoll-Histopaque density gradient centrifugation and then cryopreserved in the vapor phase of liquid nitrogen. Analytical flow cytometry was used to check the purity and quantity of every magnetically sorted T cell population. From each sorted fraction, genomic DNA was isolated and quantified by UV absorbance on a Nanodrop 2000c. Using the deep immunoSEQ assay, multiplex PCR amplified TCR CDR3 regions from genomic DNA. Extracted genomic DNA from each cell subset was spread evenly across all wells of several immunoSEQ 96-well plates, with each plate serving as a replicate. For sorted subsets, approximately 210 ng genomic DNA, equal to 30,000 or so T cell genomes, was loaded into each replicate PCR. The purified libraries were quantified using a Qubit 3.0 fluorometer, sized with a Bioanalyzer 2100, and then quantified again using the KAPA Library Quantification kit. Each immunoSEQ 96-well plate was sequenced on its own single-read 150-cycle Illumina NextSeq 550 flow cell. Regarding the original processing steps: The immunoSEQ output contained only junctional sequences without quality scores, so filtering could not match that applied to full-length reads. To assign V/J genes and CDR3, sequences were annotated using PyIR, a Python wrapper for IgBLAST v1.9, with IMGT germline references. Reads were filtered out if the reads had weak V/J assignments (E-value above 1e-6), no CDR3, stop codons, out-of-frame junctions, or ambiguous translated residues. V3J clonotypes were defined as sequences sharing the same inferred V gene, J gene, and CDR3 amino acid sequence. Percentage overlap between repertoires was calculated by dividing the number of shared unique clonotypes by the size of the smaller repertoire. Richness of each repertoire was evaluated using RTK rarefaction, the Chao1 estimator, and Recon v2.1 estimates of unobserved clonotypes. For all TCRbeta clonotypes obtained by the gDNA method from a few donors, generation probabilities were computed with OLGA. In TCRdb, the immuneACCESS table is reduced to in-frame sequences with V and J assigned. These tables do not hold every clone; where another copy was compared, an unresolved V gene accounts for under half, and the others remain unexplained. The V and J calls and the clone size are those of that table, but D and trimming were determined from the DNA. The sample table contains roughly 2.2 million clones; only one count was recorded for approximately 93% of them. In total, the top ten clones hold 0.39% of the sample.

V drops 4 bases and J drops 4 bases, leaving 17 bases in between. CDR1 and CDR2 are read off the germline V gene as MGHRA and YSYEKL. The CDR3 contains 16 residues, cysteine and phenylalanine counted. Just CDR3 DNA is preserved here, 48 bases in frame from base 1. The chain couples TRBV4-1 to TRBJ2-1; confidence is insufficient to name the D gene. The specimen sequenced was naive CD4+ T cells from PBMCs. Read against the paper, the sample's cell subset or site label means: CD45RA+ positively selected. This clonotype was obtained from a man younger than 30 in good health. Some clones in this sample may be carry-over from other donors' samples. The DNA is as follows: TGCGCCAGCAGCCGAAGCCCCAACGCGGAGTACAATGAGCAGTTCTTC. This is translated as CASSRSPNAEYNEQFF.